The entry below describes one TCR beta chain. Its specificity is unknown. This specimen belongs to a study of beta chain features in type 1 diabetes. The study's findings and limits: A moderate, significant TCRB CDR3 shortening appeared in type 1 diabetes across four CD4+ subsets.

TCRB transcripts that were expressed got sequenced, as all of the isolated RNA had been reverse transcribed. Sequencing used immunoSEQ multiplex PCR; TCRdb keeps in-frame clones, though not all of them. Of fewer than 450,000 clones listed, about 13% are singletons. V dropped 2 bases and J dropped 2 bases, with 5 bases sitting between them. CDR3 length: 14 residues. The V gene's germline CDR1 is SGHRS and CDR2 YFSETQ. Source material: naive CD4+ T cells from blood. This clonotype originated in a woman aged 18-35 years with type 1 diabetes. J is TRBJ2-6 and V is TRBV5-1; D not certain. As DNA, the CDR3 is TGCGCCAGCAGCTTTGGGCCTGGGGCCAACGTCCTGACTTTC. Encoded protein: CASSFGPGANVLTF.